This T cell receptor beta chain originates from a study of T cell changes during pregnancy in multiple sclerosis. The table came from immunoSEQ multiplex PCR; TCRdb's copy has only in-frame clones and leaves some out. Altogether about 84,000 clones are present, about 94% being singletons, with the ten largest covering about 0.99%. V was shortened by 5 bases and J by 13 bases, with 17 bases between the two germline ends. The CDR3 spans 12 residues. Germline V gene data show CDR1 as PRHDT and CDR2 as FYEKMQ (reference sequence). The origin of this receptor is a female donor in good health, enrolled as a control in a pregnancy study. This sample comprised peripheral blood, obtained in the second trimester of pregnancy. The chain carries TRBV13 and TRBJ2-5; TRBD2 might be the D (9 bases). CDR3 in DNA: TGTGCCAGCAGCCAGGGGGCGGGAGGGCCGTACTTC. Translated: CASSQGAGGPYF.